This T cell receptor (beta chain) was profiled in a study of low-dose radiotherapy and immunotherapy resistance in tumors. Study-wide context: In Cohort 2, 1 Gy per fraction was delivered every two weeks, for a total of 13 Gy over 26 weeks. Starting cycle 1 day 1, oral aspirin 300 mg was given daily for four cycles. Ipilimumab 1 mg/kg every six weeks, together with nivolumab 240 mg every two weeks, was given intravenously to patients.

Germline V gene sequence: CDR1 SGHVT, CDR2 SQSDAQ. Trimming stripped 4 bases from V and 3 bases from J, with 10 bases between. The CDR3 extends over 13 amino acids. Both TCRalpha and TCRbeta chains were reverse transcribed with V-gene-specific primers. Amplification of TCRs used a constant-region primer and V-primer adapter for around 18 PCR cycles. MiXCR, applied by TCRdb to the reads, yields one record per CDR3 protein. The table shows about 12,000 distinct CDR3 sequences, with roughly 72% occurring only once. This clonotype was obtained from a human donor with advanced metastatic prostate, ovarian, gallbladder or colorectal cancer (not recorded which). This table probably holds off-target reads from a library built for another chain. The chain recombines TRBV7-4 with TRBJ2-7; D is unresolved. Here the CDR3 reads CASSSFSHYEQYF. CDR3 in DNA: TGTGCCAGCAGCTCCTTTTCCCACTACGAGCAGTACTTC. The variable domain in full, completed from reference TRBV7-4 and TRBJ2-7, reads GAGVSQSPRYKVAKRGRDVALRCDSISGHVTLYWYRQTLGQGSEVLTYSQSDAQRDKSGRPSGRFSAERPERSVSTLKIQRTEQGDSAVYLCASSSFSHYEQYFGPGTRLTVT.